This TCR beta chain is drawn from a study of shared clonotypes between healthy human individuals. This table comes from immunoSEQ multiplex PCR, and its TCRdb copy is limited to in-frame clones, with some not included. The sample gives about 2 million clones, about 95% of which show up once; 0.1% to 0.15% is in the top ten. A note on this clone: Its antigen is unidentified.

Study-wide points: Among non-shared clonotypes, generation probabilities were lower than among those shared by all four donors.

Germline V gene sequence: CDR1 SEHNR, CDR2 FQNEAQ (reference sequence). The CDR3 sequence is 13 residues long. V lost 5 bases to trimming and J lost 12 bases; unmatched junction nucleotides: 9. The sample comprised naive CD4+ T cells sorted from blood. Subset in this sample: CD45RA+ positively selected. The clonotype was recovered from a man between 18 and 29 years old in good health. This chain uses TRBV7-9 with TRBJ1-4; 7 bases match TRBD1. The CDR3, as DNA: TGTGCCAGCAGCACGGACAGGCCATTGGAACTGTTTTTT. Translation gives CASSTDRPLELFF.